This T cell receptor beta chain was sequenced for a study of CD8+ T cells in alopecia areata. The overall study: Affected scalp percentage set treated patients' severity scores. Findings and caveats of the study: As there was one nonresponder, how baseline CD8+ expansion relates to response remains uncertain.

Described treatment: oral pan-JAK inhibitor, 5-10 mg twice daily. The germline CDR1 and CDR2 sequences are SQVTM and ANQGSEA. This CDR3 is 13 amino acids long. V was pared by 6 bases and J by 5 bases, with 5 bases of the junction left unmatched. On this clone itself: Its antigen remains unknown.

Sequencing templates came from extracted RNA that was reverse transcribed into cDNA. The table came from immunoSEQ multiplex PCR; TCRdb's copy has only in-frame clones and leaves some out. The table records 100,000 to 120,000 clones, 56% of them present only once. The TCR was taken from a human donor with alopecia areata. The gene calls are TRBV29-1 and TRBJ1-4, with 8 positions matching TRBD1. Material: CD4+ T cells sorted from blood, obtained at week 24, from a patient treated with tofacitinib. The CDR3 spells CSVLDRENEKLFF. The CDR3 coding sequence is TGCAGCGTCCTGGACAGGGAAAATGAAAAACTGTTTTTT.